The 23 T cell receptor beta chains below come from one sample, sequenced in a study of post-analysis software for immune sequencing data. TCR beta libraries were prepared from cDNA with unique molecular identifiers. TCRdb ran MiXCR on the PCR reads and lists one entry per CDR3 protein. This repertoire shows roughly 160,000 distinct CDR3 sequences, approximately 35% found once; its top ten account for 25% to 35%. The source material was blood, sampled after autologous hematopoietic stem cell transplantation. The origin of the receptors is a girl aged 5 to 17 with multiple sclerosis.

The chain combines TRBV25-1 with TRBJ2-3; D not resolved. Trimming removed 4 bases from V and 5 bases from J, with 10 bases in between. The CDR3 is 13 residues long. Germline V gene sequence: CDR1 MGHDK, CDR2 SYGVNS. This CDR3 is CASSATSEDTQYF. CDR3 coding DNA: TGTGCCAGCAGTGCCACGAGTGAAGATACGCAGTATTTT. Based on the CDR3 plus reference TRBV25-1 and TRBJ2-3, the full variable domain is EADIYQTPRYLVIGTGKKITLECSQTMGHDKMYWYQQDPGMELHLIHYSYGVNSTEKGDLSSESTVSRIRTEHFPLTLESARPSHTSQYLCASSATSEDTQYFGPGTRLTVL.

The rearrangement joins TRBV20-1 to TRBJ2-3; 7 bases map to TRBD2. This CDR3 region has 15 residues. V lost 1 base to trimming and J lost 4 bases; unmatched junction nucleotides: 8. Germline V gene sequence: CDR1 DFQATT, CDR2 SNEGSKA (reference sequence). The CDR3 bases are TGCAGTGCTAGAGCCCGACTAGCTACCTCAGATACGCAGTATTTT. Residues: CSARARLATSDTQYF.

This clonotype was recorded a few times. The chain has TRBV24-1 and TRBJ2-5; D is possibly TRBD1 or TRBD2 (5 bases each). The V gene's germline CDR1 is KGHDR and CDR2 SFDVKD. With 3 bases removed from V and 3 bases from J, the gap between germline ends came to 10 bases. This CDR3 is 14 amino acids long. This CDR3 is CATSDPGREETQYF. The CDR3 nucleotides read TGTGCCACCAGTGATCCGGGACGGGAAGAGACCCAGTACTTC.

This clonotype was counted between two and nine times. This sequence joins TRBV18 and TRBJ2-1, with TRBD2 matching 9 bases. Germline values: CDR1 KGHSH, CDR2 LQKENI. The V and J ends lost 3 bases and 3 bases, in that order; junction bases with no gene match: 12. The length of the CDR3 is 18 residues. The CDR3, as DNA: TGTGCCAGCTCACCCCAACCCGTCTTAGCGGGAGTCTACAATGAGCAGTTCTTC. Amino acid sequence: CASSPQPVLAGVYNEQFF.

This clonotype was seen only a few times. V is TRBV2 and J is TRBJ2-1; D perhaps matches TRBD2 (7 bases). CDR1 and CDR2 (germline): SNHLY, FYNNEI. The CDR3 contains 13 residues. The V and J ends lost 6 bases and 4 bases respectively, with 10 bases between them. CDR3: CASSGGQYNEQFF. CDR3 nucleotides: TGTGCCAGCAGCGGGGGGCAGTACAATGAGCAGTTCTTC. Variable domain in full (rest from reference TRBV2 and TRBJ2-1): EPEVTQTPSHQVTQMGQEVILRCVPISNHLYFYWYRQILGQKVEFLVSFYNNEISEKSEIFDDQFSVERPDGSNFTLKIRSTKLEDSAMYFCASSGGQYNEQFFGPGTRLTVL.

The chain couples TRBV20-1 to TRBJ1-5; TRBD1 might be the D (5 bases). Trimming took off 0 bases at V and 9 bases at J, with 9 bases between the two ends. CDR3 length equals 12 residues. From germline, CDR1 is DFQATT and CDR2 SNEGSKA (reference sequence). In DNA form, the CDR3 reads TGCAGTGCTAGAGATCAGGGCCTGCCCCAGCATTTT. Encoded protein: CSARDQGLPQHF.

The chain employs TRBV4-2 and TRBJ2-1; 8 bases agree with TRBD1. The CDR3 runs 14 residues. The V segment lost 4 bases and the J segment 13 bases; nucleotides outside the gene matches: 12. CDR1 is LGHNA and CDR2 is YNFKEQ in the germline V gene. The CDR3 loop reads CASSPQGGRETQFF. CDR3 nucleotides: TGTGCCAGCAGCCCACAGGGGGGTCGGGAGACCCAGTTCTTC.

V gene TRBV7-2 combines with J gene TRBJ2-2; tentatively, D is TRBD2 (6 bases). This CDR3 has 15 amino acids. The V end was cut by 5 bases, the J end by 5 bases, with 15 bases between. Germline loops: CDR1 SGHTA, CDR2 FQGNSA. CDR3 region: CASSPRWGDTGELFF. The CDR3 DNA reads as TGTGCCAGCAGCCCGCGATGGGGGGATACCGGGGAGCTGTTTTTT.

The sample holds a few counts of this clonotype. CDR3 in DNA: TGCAGCGTCACAGACAACCTTGCCGGGGAGCTGTTTTTT. As protein: CSVTDNLAGELFF. The chain couples TRBV20-1 to TRBJ2-2; no definite D call. This CDR3 is 13 amino acids long. The V gene's germline CDR1 is DFQATT and CDR2 SNEGSKA (reference sequence).

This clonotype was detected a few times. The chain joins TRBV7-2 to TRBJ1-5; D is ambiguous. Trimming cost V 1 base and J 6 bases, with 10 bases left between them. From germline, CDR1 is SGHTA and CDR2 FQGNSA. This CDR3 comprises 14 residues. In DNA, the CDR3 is TGTGCCAGCAGCTTAGACCTGGGCACTCAGCCCCAGCATTTT. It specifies CASSLDLGTQPQHF.

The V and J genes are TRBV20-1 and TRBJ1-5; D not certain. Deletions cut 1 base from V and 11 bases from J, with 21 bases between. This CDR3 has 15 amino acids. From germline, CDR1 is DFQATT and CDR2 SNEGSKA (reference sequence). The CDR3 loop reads CSARGSNGSTLTQHF. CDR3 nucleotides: TGCAGTGCTAGAGGGTCGAACGGCTCGACATTGACCCAGCATTTT.

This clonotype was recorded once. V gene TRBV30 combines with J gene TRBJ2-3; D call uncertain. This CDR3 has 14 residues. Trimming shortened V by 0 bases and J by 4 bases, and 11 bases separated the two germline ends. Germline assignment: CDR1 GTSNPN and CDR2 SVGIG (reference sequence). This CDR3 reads CAWSVLGRADTQYF. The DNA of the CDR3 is TGTGCCTGGAGTGTACTGGGCCGGGCAGATACGCAGTATTTT.

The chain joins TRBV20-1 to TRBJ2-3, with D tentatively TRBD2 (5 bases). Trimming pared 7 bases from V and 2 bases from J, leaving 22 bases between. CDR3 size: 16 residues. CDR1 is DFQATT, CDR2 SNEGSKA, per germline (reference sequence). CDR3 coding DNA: TGCAGTGGGGAGAGTTGGTCTAACTTAAACACAGATACGCAGTATTTT. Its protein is CSGESWSNLNTDTQYF.

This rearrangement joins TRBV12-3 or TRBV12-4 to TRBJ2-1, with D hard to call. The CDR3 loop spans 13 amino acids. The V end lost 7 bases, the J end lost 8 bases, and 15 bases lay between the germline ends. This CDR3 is CASNLRVGHEQFF. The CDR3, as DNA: TGTGCCAGCAACCTCCGAGTTGGCCATGAGCAGTTCTTC.

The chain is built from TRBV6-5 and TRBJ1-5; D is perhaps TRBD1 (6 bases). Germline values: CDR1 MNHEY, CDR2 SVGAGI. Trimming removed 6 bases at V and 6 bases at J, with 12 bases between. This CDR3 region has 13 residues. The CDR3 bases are TGTGCCAGCAGACAGGGTTTGGGTCAGCCCCAGCATTTT. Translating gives CASRQGLGQPQHF.

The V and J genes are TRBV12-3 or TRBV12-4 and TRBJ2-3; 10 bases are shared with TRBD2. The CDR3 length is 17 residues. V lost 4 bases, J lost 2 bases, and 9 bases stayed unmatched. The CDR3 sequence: CASSSLHGLAATDTQYF. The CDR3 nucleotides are TGTGCCAGCAGTTCACTCCACGGACTAGCGGCCACAGATACGCAGTATTTT.

The CDR3 spells CASSSPSGTHNEQFF. In DNA form, the CDR3 reads TGTGCCAGCAGTTCACCGTCCGGGACCCACAATGAGCAGTTCTTC. This chain connects TRBV28 to TRBJ2-1, with D possibly called TRBD1 or TRBD2 (5 bases each). Per the germline V gene, CDR1 is MDHEN and CDR2 is SYDVKM. The V end was cut by 4 bases, the J end by 5 bases, with 15 bases between. CDR3 size: 15 residues.

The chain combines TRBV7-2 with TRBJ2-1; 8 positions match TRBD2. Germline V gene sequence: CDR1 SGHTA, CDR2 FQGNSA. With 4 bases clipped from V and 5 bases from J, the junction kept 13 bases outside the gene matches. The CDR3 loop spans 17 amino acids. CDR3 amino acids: CASSSPVLSGGDNEQFF. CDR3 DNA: TGTGCCAGCAGCTCCCCGGTTCTGTCGGGAGGGGACAATGAGCAGTTCTTC.

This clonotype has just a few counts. The CDR3 is CASTPSVFRTSSYEQYF. For the CDR3, the DNA is TGTGCCAGCACTCCATCGGTTTTTAGGACTAGCAGTTACGAGCAGTACTTC. This chain links TRBV7-9 with TRBJ2-7; 8 bases map to TRBD2. The CDR3 length is 17 residues. J gave up 4 bases and V 7 bases, and 18 bases lay outside the gene matches. The germline gives CDR1 SEHNR, CDR2 FQNEAQ (reference sequence).

DNA of the CDR3: TGTGCCAGCAGTTACTTATGGGGTAGCGGGAGGGTAGAATCCCGCTACGAGCAGTACTTC. Its protein is CASSYLWGSGRVESRYEQYF. J is TRBJ2-7 and V is TRBV6-5; TRBD2 matches 11 bases. The CDR3 consists of 20 residues. The junction had 17 bases not matched to a gene; V was cut back by 1 base and J by 3 bases. Germline-derived CDR1 and CDR2 are MNHEY and SVGAGI.

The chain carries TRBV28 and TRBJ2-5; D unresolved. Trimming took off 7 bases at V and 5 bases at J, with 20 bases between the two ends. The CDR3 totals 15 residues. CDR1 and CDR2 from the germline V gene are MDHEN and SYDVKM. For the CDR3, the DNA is TGTGCCAGCACCCTGGCCCCCCGGGCCCAGGAGACCCAGTACTTC. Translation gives CASTLAPRAQETQYF. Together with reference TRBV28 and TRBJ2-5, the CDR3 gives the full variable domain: DVKVTQSSRYLVKRTGEKVFLECVQDMDHENMFWYRQDPGLGLRLIYFSYDVKMKEKGDIPEGYSVSREKKERFSLILESASTNQTSMYLCASTLAPRAQETQYFGPGTRLLVL.

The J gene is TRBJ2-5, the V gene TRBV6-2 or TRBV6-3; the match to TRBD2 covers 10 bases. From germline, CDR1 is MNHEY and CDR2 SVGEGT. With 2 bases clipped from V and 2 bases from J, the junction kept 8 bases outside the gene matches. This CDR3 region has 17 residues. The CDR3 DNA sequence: TGTGCCAGCAGTTACATAGCGGGACTAGCGACACAAGAGACCCAGTACTTC. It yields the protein CASSYIAGLATQETQYF.

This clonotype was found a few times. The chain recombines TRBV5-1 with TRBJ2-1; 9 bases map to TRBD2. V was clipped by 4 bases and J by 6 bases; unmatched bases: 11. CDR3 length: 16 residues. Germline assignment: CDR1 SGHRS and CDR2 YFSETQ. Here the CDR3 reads CASSPVLSGSSNEQFF. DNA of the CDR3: TGCGCCAGCAGCCCAGTTCTTAGCGGGAGTAGCAATGAGCAGTTCTTC.